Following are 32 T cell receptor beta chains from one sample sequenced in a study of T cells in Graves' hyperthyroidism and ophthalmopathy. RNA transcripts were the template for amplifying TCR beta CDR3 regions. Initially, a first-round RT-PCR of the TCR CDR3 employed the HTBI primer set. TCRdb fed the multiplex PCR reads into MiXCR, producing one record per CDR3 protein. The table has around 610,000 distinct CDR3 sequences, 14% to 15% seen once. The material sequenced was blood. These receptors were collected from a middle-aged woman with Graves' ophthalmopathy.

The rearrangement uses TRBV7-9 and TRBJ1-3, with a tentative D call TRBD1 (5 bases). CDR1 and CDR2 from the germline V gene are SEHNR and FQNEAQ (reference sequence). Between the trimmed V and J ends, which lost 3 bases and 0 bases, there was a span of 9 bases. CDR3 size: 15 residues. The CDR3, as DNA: TGTGCCAGCAGCTTTGAGGGGCGCTCTGGAAACACCATATATTTT. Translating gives CASSFEGRSGNTIYF. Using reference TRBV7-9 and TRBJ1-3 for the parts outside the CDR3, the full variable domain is DTGVSQNPRHKITKRGQNVTFRCDPISEHNRLYWYRQTLGQGPEFLTYFQNEAQLEKSRLLSDRFSAERPKGSFSTLEIQRTEQGDSAMYLCASSFEGRSGNTIYFGEGSWLTVV.

CDR3 in DNA: TGTGCCAGCAAAGCGTCGGACAGGGTCAGAACGCTGTTTTTT. This translates into CASKASDRVRTLFF. The V gene is TRBV28, the J gene TRBJ2-2; 8 nucleotides match TRBD1. Germline V CDR1 and CDR2: MDHEN, SYDVKM. CDR3 length: 14 amino acids. Trimming cost V 7 bases and J 13 bases; bases outside gene matches: 14. The full variable domain, its missing parts supplied by reference TRBV28 and TRBJ2-2, is DVKVTQSSRYLVKRTGEKVFLECVQDMDHENMFWYRQDPGLGLRLIYFSYDVKMKEKGDIPEGYSVSREKKERFSLILESASTNQTSMYLCASKASDRVRTLFFGEGSRLTVL.

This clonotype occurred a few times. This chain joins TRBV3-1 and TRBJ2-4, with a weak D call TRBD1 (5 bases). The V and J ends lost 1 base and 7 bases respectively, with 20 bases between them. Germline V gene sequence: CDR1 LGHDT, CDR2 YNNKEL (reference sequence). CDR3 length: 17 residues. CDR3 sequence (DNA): TGTGCCAGCAGCCAAGGTCCGGACACCGGACCGGTTAACATTCAGTACTTC. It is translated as CASSQGPDTGPVNIQYF.

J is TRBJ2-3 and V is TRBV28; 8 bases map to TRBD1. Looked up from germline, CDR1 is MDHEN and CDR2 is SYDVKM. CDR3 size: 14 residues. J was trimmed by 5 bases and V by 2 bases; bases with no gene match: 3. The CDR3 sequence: CASSLRDRRDTQYF. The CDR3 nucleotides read TGTGCCAGCAGTTTAAGGGACAGGAGAGATACGCAGTATTTT.

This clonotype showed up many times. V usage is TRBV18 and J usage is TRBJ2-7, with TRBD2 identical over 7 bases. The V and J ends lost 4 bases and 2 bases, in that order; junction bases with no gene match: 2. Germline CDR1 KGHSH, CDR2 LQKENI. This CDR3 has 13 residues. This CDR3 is CASSLRETYEQYF. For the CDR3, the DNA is TGTGCCAGCTCACTGCGGGAGACCTACGAGCAGTACTTC. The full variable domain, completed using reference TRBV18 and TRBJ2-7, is NAGVMQNPRHLVRRRGQEARLRCSPMKGHSHVYWYRQLPEEGLKFMVYLQKENIIDESGMPKERFSAEFPKEGPSILRIQQVVRGDSAAYFCASSLRETYEQYFGPGTRLTVT.

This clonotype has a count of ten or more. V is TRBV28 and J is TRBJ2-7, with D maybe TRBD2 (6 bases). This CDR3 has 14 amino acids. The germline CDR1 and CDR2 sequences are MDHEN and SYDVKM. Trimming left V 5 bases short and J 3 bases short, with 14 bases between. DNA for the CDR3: TGTGCCAGCAGTGGAGGGACCCTACTCTACGAGCAGTACTTC. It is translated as CASSGGTLLYEQYF.

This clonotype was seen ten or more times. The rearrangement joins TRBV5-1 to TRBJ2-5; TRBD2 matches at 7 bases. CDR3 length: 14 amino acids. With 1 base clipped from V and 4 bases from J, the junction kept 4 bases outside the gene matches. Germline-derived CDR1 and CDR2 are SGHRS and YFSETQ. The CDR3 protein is CASSLWTSRETQYF. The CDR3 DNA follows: TGCGCCAGCAGCTTGTGGACTAGTCGAGAGACCCAGTACTTC.

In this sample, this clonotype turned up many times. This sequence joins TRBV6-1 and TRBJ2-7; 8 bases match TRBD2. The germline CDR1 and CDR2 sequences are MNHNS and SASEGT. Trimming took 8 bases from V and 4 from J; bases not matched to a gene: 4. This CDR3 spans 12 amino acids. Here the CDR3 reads CASAGGRYEQYF. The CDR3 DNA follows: TGTGCCAGCGCGGGGGGCCGGTACGAGCAGTACTTC.

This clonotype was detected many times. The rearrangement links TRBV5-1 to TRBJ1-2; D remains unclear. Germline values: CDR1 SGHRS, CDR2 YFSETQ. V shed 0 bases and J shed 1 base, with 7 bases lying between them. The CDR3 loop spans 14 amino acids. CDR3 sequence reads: CASSLDASNYGYTF. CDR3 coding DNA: TGCGCCAGCAGCTTGGACGCCAGTAACTATGGCTACACCTTC.

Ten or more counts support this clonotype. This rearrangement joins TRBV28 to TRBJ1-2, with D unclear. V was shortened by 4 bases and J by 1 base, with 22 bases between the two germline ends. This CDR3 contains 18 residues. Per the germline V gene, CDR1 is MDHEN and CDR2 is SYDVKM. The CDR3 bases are TGTGCCAGCAGTTCACCCCCGGGAGGCCGCTATAATAACTATGGCTACACCTTC. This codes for CASSSPPGGRYNNYGYTF.

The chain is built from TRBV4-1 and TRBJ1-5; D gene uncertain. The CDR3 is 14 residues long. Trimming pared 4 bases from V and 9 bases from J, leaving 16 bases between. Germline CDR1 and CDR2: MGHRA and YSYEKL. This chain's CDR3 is CASSREQIRTPQHF. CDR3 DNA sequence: TGCGCCAGCAGCCGAGAACAGATCCGGACGCCCCAGCATTTT.

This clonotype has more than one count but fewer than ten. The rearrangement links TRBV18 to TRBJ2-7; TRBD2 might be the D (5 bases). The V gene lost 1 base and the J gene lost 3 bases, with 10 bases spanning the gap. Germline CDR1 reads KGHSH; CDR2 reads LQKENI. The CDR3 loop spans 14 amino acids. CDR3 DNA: TGTGCCAGCTCACCACGGGCGGGCTTCTACGAGCAGTACTTC. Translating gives CASSPRAGFYEQYF. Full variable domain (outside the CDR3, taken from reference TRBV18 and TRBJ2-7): NAGVMQNPRHLVRRRGQEARLRCSPMKGHSHVYWYRQLPEEGLKFMVYLQKENIIDESGMPKERFSAEFPKEGPSILRIQQVVRGDSAAYFCASSPRAGFYEQYFGPGTRLTVT.

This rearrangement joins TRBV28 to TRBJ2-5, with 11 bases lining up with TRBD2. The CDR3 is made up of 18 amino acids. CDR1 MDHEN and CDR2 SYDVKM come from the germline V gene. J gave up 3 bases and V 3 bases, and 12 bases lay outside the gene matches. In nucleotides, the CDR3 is TGTGCCAGCAGTTTTGTAAGGACTAGCGGGCTCCATAAAGAGACCCAGTACTTC. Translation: CASSFVRTSGLHKETQYF.

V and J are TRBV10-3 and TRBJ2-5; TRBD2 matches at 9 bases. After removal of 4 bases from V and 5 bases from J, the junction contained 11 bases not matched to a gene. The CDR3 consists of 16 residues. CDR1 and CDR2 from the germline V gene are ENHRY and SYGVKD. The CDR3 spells CAISVSSSGVGETQYF. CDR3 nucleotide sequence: TGTGCCATCAGTGTATCGTCTAGCGGGGTCGGGGAGACCCAGTACTTC.

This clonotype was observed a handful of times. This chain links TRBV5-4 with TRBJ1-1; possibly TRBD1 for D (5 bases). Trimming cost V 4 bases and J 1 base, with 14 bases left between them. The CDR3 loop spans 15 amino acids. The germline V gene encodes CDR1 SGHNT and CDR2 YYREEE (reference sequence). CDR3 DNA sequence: TGTGCCAGCAGCGCCCCGGGACGGACGAACACTGAAGCTTTCTTT. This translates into CASSAPGRTNTEAFF.

CDR3 DNA: TGTGCCAGCAGCCAAGAGCGGGTAACCGGCTACACCTTC. Translating it yields CASSQERVTGYTF. V is TRBV11-2 and J is TRBJ1-2; no reliable D call. Trimming removed 5 bases from V and 8 bases from J, with 15 bases in between. The CDR3 spans 13 residues. CDR1 is SGHAT and CDR2 is FQNNGV in the germline V gene.

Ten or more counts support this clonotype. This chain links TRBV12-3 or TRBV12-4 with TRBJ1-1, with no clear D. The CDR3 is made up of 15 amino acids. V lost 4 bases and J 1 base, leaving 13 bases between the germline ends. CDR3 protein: CASSSEGSGNTEAFF. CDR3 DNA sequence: TGTGCCAGCAGTTCTGAAGGGAGCGGGAACACTGAAGCTTTCTTT.

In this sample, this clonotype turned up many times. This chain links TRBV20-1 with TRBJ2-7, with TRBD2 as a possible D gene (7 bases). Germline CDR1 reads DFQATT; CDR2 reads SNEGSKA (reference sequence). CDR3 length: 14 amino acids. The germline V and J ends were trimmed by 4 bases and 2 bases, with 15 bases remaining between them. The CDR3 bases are TGCAGTGCTATCCTCTGGGGGGGCGCCTACGAGCAGTACTTC. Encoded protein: CSAILWGGAYEQYF.

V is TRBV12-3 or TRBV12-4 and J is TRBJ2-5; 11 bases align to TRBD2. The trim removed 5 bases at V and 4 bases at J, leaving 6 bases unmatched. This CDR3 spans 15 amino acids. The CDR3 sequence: CASSPLAGEGETQYF. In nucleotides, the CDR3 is TGTGCCAGCAGTCCACTAGCGGGAGAGGGAGAGACCCAGTACTTC.

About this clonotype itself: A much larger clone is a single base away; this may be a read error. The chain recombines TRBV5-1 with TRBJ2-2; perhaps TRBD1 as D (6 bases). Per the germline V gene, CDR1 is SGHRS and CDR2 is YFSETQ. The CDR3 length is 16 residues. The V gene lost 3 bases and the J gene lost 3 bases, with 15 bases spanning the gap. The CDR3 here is CASSSRDIADTGELFF. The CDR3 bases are TGCGCCAGCAGCTCCCGGGACATCGCGGACACCGGGGAGCTGTTTTTT. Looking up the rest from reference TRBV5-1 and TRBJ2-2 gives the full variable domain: KAGVTQTPRYLIKTRGQQVTLSCSPISGHRSVSWYQQTPGQGLQFLFEYFSETQRNKGNFPGRFSGRQFSNSRSEMNVSTLELGDSALYLCASSSRDIADTGELFFGEGSRLTVL.

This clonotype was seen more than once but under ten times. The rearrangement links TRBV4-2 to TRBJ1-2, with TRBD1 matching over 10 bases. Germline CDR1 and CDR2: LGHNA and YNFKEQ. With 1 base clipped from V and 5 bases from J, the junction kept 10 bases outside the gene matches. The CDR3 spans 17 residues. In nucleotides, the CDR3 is TGTGCCAGCAGCCAAGCCCTGACAGGGGGCTCTGATTATGGCTACACCTTC. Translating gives CASSQALTGGSDYGYTF.

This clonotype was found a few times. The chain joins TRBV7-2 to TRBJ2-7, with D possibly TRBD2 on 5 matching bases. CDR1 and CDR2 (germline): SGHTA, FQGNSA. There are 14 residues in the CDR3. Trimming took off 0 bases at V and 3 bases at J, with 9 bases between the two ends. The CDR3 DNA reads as TGTGCCAGCAGCTTAGCGGGAGTAAACTACGAGCAGTACTTC. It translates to CASSLAGVNYEQYF.

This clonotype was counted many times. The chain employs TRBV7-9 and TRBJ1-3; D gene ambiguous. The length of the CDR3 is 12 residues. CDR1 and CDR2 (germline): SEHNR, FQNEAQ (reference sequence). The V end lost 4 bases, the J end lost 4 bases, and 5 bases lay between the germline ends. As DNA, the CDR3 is TGTGCCAGCAGCTCCGTGGGAAACACCATATATTTT. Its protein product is CASSSVGNTIYF.

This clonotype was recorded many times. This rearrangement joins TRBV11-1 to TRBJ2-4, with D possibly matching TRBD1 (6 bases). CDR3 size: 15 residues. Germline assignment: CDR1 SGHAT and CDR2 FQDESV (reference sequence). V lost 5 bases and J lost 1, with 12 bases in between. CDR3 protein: CASSTTGMAKNIQYF. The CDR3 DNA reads TGTGCCAGCAGCACCACAGGGATGGCCAAAAACATTCAGTACTTC.

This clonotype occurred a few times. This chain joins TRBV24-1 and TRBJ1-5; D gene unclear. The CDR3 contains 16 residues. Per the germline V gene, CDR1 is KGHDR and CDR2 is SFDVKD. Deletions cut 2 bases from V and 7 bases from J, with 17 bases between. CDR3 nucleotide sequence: TGTGCCACCAGTGATTCCAAGGACGGCTGGGTGCAGCCCCAGCATTTT. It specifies CATSDSKDGWVQPQHF.

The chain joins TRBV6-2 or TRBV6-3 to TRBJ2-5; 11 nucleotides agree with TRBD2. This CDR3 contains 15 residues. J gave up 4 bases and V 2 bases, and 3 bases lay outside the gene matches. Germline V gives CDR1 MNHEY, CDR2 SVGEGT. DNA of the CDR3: TGTGCCAGCAGTTACGACCTAGCGGGAGGAGAGACCCAGTACTTC. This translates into CASSYDLAGGETQYF.

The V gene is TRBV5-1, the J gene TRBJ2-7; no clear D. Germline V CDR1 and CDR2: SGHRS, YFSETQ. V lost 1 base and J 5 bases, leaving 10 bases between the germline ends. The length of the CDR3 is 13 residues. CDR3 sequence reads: CASSLTASNEQYF. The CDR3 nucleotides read TGCGCCAGCAGCTTGACAGCTTCCAACGAGCAGTACTTC. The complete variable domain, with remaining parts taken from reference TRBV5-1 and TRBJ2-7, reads KAGVTQTPRYLIKTRGQQVTLSCSPISGHRSVSWYQQTPGQGLQFLFEYFSETQRNKGNFPGRFSGRQFSNSRSEMNVSTLELGDSALYLCASSLTASNEQYFGPGTRLTVT.

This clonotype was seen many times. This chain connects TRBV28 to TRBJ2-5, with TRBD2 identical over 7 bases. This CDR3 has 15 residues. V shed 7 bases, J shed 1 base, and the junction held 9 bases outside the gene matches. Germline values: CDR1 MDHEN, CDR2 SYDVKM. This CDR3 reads CASTPEGTTQETQYF. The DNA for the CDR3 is TGTGCCAGCACTCCCGAAGGGACTACCCAAGAGACCCAGTACTTC.

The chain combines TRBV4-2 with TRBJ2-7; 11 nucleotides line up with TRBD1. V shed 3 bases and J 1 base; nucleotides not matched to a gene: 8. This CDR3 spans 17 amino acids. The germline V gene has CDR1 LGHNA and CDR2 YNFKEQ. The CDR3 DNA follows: TGTGCCAGCAGCCAGTCTGGACAGGGGGCCGATTCCTACGAGCAGTACTTC. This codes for CASSQSGQGADSYEQYF.

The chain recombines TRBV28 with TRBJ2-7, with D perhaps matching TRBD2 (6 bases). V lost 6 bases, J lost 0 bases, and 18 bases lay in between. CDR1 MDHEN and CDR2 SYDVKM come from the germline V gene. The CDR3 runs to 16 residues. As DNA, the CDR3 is TGTGCCAGCAGCCTCCCCGTGGGGGGTCTCTCCTACGAGCAGTACTTC. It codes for CASSLPVGGLSYEQYF.

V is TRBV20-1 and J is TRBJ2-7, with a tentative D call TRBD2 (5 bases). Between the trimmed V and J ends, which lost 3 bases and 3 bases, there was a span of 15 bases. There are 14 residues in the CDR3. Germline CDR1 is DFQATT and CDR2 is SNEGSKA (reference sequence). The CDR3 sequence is CSASWRVGGYEQYF. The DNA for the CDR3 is TGCAGTGCTAGCTGGCGGGTTGGAGGCTACGAGCAGTACTTC.

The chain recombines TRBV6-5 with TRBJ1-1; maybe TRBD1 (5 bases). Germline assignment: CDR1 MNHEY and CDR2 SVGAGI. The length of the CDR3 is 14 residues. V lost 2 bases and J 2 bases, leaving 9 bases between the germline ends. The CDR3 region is CASSYGGINTEAFF. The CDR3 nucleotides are TGTGCCAGCAGTTACGGGGGAATCAACACTGAAGCTTTCTTT.